Shown below are 23 T cell receptor beta chains from a single sample sequenced in a study of blood T cell repertoires in COVID-19. The protocol was immunoSEQ multiplex PCR, while the TCRdb copy is restricted to in-frame clones and leaves out a portion. The sample lists 20,000 to 25,000 clones; 87% were seen once. Sequencing used peripheral blood. The receptors come from a human donor with active COVID-19. The donor label of this sample is uncertain.

This chain joins TRBV24-1 and TRBJ2-1, with 13 bases that match TRBD2. The CDR3 sequence is 17 residues long. V shed 3 bases, J shed 5 bases, and the junction held 6 bases outside the gene matches. The germline CDR1 and CDR2 sequences are KGHDR and SFDVKD. The CDR3: CATSDPGTSGNNNEQFF. The CDR3 DNA reads as TGTGCCACCAGTGATCCCGGGACTAGCGGGAACAACAATGAGCAGTTCTTC.

The chain combines TRBV29-1 with TRBJ1-1, with 7 bases lining up with TRBD1. In germline, CDR1 is SQVTM, CDR2 ANQGSEA. CDR3 length: 13 residues. With 7 bases clipped from V and 4 bases from J, the junction kept 9 bases outside the gene matches. CDR3 amino acids: CSAAQGGPTEAFF. In DNA form, the CDR3 reads TGCAGCGCAGCGCAGGGGGGACCCACTGAAGCTTTCTTT.

This clone was observed once. The chain recombines TRBV7-9 with TRBJ2-5; the D is unclear. Deletions cut 2 bases from V and 5 bases from J, with 12 bases between. Germline-derived CDR1 and CDR2 are SEHNR and FQNEAQ (reference sequence). CDR3 length equals 14 residues. CDR3 DNA sequence: TGTGCCAGCAGCTTATCTGGGTTCGGGGAGACCCAGTACTTC. Translated: CASSLSGFGETQYF.

The V and J genes are TRBV3-1 (or the pseudogene TRBV3-2) and TRBJ2-2; D is undetermined. This CDR3 comprises 14 residues. Trimming took 1 base from V and 5 from J, leaving 8 bases between them. CDR1 LGHDT and CDR2 YNNKEL come from the germline V gene (reference sequence). The CDR3 bases are TGTGCCAGCAGCCAAGTTGGAGCGACCGGGGAGCTGTTTTTT. Translating it yields CASSQVGATGELFF.

The chain carries TRBV5-1 and TRBJ2-3, with 8 positions matching TRBD1. Unmatched junction bases numbered 4, after V lost 0 bases and J lost 4 bases. The length of the CDR3 is 15 residues. Germline CDR1 and CDR2: SGHRS and YFSETQ. The DNA for the CDR3 is TGCGCCAGCAGCTTGGCCATGACAGGGGCAGATACGCAGTATTTT. Protein product: CASSLAMTGADTQYF.

This clone showed up just a few times. One end of the junction fails to match germline, which may point to a read error. This chain uses TRBV2 with TRBJ2-1; 8 bases are shared with TRBD2. This CDR3 comprises 13 residues. Germline V CDR1 and CDR2: SNHLY, FYNNEI. This CDR3 is CASREAGVDEQFF. The CDR3 nucleotides read TGTGCCAGCAGGGAAGCGGGAGTCGATGAGCAGTTCTTC. Looking up the rest from reference TRBV2 and TRBJ2-1 gives the full variable domain: EPEVTQTPSHQVTQMGQEVILRCVPISNHLYFYWYRQILGQKVEFLVSFYNNEISEKSEIFDDQFSVERPDGSNFTLKIRSTKLEDSAMYFCASREAGVDEQFFGPGTRLTVL.

The chain employs TRBV7-2 and TRBJ2-1; TRBD2 might be the D (7 bases). The CDR3 contains 16 residues. The V and J ends lost 5 bases and 6 bases respectively, with 20 bases between them. Germline CDR1 reads SGHTA; CDR2 reads FQGNSA. The CDR3 sequence: CASSLKSGGGGNEQFF. In DNA, the CDR3 is TGTGCCAGCAGCCTAAAGAGTGGGGGGGGCGGCAATGAGCAGTTCTTC.

By frequency in the sample, this clone is medium-sized. Other nucleotide sequences from this sample produce the same CDR3. J is TRBJ2-7 and V is TRBV4-1; D perhaps matches TRBD1 (5 bases). The CDR3 loop spans 13 amino acids. In germline, CDR1 is MGHRA, CDR2 YSYEKL. Trimming cost V 6 bases and J 7 bases, with 16 bases left between them. CDR3 sequence reads: CASRGTRAREQYF. The CDR3 DNA reads TGCGCCAGCAGGGGAACCAGGGCTCGGGAGCAGTACTTC.

There are a few counts of this clone. The chain uses TRBV28 and TRBJ1-2; D not resolved. Germline values: CDR1 MDHEN, CDR2 SYDVKM. Trimming stripped 5 bases from V and 8 bases from J, with 27 bases between. This CDR3 is built from 17 residues. This CDR3 is CASSPLVPIAYGGGYTF. The DNA for the CDR3 is TGTGCCAGCAGTCCTTTAGTCCCAATTGCCTACGGCGGGGGCTACACCTTC.

The chain couples TRBV27 to TRBJ1-5; perhaps TRBD1 as D (5 bases). Trimming removed 2 bases at V and 3 bases at J, with 8 bases between. This CDR3 has 14 residues. Germline V gives CDR1 MNHEY, CDR2 SMNVEV (reference sequence). The CDR3 is CASSLRGFNQPQHF. In DNA, the CDR3 is TGTGCCAGCAGTTTAAGGGGATTCAATCAGCCCCAGCATTTT.

J is TRBJ2-5 and V is TRBV7-8; D unresolved. Trimming stripped 6 bases from V and 1 base from J, with 15 bases between. The CDR3 totals 15 residues. CDR1 and CDR2 from the germline V gene are SGHVS and FQNEAQ. CDR3 DNA sequence: TGTGCCAGCAGTTCCATGCTGGGCCCCCAAGAGACCCAGTACTTC. Its translation: CASSSMLGPQETQYF.

J is TRBJ1-6 and V is TRBV3-1 (or the pseudogene TRBV3-2), with D uncertain. V lost 4 bases to trimming and J lost 6 bases, with 7 bases between them. This CDR3 has 13 amino acids. From germline, CDR1 is LGHDT and CDR2 YNNKEL (reference sequence). The CDR3 protein is CASSPNSNSPLHF. CDR3 DNA sequence: TGTGCCAGCAGCCCAAACAGTAATTCACCCCTCCACTTT.

CDR3 in DNA: TGTGCCAGCAGCTCCAGAGGGGGGCTAGCGGGCACAGATACGCAGTATTTT. It translates to CASSSRGGLAGTDTQYF. J is TRBJ2-3 and V is TRBV7-9; D is possibly TRBD2 (7 bases). The V gene lost 4 bases and the J gene lost 1 base, with 18 bases spanning the gap. CDR1 and CDR2 from the germline V gene are SEHNR and FQNEAQ (reference sequence). The CDR3 loop spans 17 amino acids.

The chain carries TRBV9 and TRBJ1-2; D perhaps matches TRBD1 (5 bases). V was shortened by 4 bases and J by 4 bases, with 11 bases between the two germline ends. There are 13 residues in the CDR3. The germline V gene encodes CDR1 SGDLS and CDR2 YYNGEE. The CDR3, as DNA: TGTGCCAGCAGCATCGACAGTGCCTATGGCTACACCTTC. Residues: CASSIDSAYGYTF. Full variable domain (remainder filled in from reference TRBV9 and TRBJ1-2): DSGVTQTPKHLITATGQRVTLRCSPRSGDLSVYWYQQSLDQGLQFLIQYYNGEERAKGNILERFSAQQFPDLHSELNLSSLELGDSALYFCASSIDSAYGYTFGSGTRLTVV.

The chain uses TRBV20-1 and TRBJ2-3; 11 nucleotides align to TRBD2. V dropped 3 bases and J dropped 6; count of bases not matched to a gene: 23. Germline V gene sequence: CDR1 DFQATT, CDR2 SNEGSKA (reference sequence). This CDR3 spans 20 amino acids. The CDR3 here is CSASPPPELAGGGFVDTQYF. The CDR3 region has the DNA TGCAGTGCTAGTCCCCCGCCGGAGCTAGCGGGAGGAGGGTTTGTTGATACGCAGTATTTT.

The rearrangement links TRBV5-1 to TRBJ2-3; TRBD2 agrees at 15 bases. The CDR3 has 19 amino acids. Germline V gene data show CDR1 as SGHRS and CDR2 as YFSETQ. V dropped 4 bases and J dropped 0; count of bases not matched to a gene: 9. CDR3 residues: CASSPRTSGRAFSTDTQYF. In DNA form, the CDR3 reads TGCGCCAGCAGCCCCCGGACTAGCGGGAGGGCCTTTAGCACAGATACGCAGTATTTT.

This chain uses TRBV30 with TRBJ2-7; a possible D gene is TRBD2 (5 bases). V lost 1 base and J 7 bases, leaving 17 bases between the germline ends. The CDR3 is made up of 14 amino acids. Germline V gene data show CDR1 as GTSNPN and CDR2 as SVGIG (reference sequence). CDR3 bases: TGTGCCTGGAGTGACCCCCCTGGGAGAAGTGAGCAGTACTTC. This encodes CAWSDPPGRSEQYF.

The V gene is TRBV12-3 or TRBV12-4, the J gene TRBJ2-2; possible D gene TRBD2, 6 bases. V shed 6 bases and J shed 5 bases, with 10 bases lying between them. This CDR3 comprises 13 residues. The CDR3 reads CASSGSRTGELFF. The CDR3 DNA sequence: TGTGCCAGCAGCGGGAGTCGGACCGGGGAGCTGTTTTTT.

The chain is built from TRBV15 and TRBJ2-7, with TRBD2 identical over 12 bases. The V gene's germline CDR1 is LNHNV and CDR2 YYDKDF (reference sequence). The junction had 12 bases not matched to a gene; V was cut back by 5 bases and J by 7 bases. The CDR3 sequence is 16 residues long. This CDR3 is CATSGPTSGRSEEQYF. The CDR3 bases are TGTGCCACCAGCGGGCCGACTAGCGGGAGAAGTGAGGAGCAGTACTTC.

The chain is built from TRBV7-2 and TRBJ1-1; D might be TRBD1 (5 bases). The CDR3 is 13 amino acids. Trimming cost V 2 bases and J 5 bases, with 9 bases left between them. Germline V gene sequence: CDR1 SGHTA, CDR2 FQGNSA. CDR3 nucleotide sequence: TGTGCCAGCAGCTTATGGGGGGAAACTGAAGCTTTCTTT. Translating it yields CASSLWGETEAFF.

This rearrangement joins TRBV20-1 to TRBJ1-2, with D maybe TRBD1 (5 bases). The germline V and J ends were trimmed by 3 bases and 0 bases, with 11 bases remaining between them. Germline CDR1 reads DFQATT; CDR2 reads SNEGSKA (reference sequence). The CDR3 contains 14 residues. CDR3 protein: CSASQGGANYGYTF. The CDR3, as DNA: TGCAGTGCTAGTCAGGGAGGAGCTAACTATGGCTACACCTTC.

This clone was detected only once. The V call is TRBV29-1, the J call TRBJ2-3, with TRBD2 as a possible D gene (6 bases). Germline loops: CDR1 SQVTM, CDR2 ANQGSEA. The CDR3 extends over 14 amino acids. V was pared by 5 bases and J by 3 bases, with 15 bases between. CDR3 bases: TGCAGCGTTCAGGGACTCGGGGCTACAGATACGCAGTATTTT. Translating gives CSVQGLGATDTQYF.

This chain links TRBV6-6 with TRBJ1-1; 8 positions match TRBD1. The ends lost 4 bases at V and 4 bases at J; junction bases unmatched: 8. The CDR3 extends over 15 amino acids. Germline V gene sequence: CDR1 MNHNY, CDR2 SVGAGI (reference sequence). The CDR3, as DNA: TGTGCCAGCAGTTCCGGACAGGGCGGGGGCACTGAAGCTTTCTTT. This translates into CASSSGQGGGTEAFF.